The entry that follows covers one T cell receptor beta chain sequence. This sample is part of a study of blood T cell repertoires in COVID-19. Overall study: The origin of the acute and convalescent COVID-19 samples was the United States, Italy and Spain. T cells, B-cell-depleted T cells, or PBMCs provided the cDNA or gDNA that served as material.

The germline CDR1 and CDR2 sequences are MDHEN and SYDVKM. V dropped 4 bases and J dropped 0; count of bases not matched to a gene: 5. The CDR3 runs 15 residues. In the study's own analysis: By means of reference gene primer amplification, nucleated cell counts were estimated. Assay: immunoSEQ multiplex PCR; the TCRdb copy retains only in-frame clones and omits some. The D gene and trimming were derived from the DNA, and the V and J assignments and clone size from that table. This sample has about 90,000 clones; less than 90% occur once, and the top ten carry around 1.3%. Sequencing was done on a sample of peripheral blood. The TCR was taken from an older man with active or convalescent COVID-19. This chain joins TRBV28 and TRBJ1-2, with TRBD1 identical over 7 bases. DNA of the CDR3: TGTGCCAGCAGTTACCCGACAGGGCCTAACTATGGCTACACCTTC. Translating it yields CASSYPTGPNYGYTF.